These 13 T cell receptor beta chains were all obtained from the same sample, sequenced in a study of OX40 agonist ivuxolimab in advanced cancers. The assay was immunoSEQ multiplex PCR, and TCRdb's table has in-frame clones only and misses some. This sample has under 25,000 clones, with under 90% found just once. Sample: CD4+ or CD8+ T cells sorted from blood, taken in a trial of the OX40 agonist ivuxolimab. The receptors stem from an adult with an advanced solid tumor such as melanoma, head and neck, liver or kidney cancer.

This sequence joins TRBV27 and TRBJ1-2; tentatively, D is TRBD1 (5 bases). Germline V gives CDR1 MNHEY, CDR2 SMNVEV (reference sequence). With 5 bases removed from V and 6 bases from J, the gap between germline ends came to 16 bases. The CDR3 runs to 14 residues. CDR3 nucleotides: TGTGCCAGCAGTCCCCGTCAGGGTTTGAATGGCTACACCTTC. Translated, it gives CASSPRQGLNGYTF.

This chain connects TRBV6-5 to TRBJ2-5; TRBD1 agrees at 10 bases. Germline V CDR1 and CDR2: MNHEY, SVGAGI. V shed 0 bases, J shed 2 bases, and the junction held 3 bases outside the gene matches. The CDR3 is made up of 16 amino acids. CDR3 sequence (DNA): TGTGCCAGCAGTTACTCGGGACAGGGGCTACAAGAGACCCAGTACTTC. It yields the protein CASSYSGQGLQETQYF.

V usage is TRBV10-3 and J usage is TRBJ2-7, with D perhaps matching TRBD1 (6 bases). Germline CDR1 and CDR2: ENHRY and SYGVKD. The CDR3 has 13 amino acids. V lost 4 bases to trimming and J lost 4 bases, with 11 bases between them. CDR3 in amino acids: CAISADSVYEQYF. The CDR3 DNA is TGTGCCATCAGTGCGGACAGCGTTTACGAGCAGTACTTC.

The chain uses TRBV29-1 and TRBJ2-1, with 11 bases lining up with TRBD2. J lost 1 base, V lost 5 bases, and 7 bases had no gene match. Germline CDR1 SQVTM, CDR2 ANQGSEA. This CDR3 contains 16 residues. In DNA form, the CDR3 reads TGCAGCGTTCAGGGGACTAGCGGAGTTTCCTACAATGAGCAGTTCTTC. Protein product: CSVQGTSGVSYNEQFF.

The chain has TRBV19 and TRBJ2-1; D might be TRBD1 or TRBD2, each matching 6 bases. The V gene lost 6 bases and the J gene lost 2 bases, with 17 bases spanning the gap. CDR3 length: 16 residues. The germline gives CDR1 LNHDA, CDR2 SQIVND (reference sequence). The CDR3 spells CASSPYEGEAYNEQFF. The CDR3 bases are TGTGCCAGTAGCCCATACGAGGGGGAGGCCTACAATGAGCAGTTCTTC.

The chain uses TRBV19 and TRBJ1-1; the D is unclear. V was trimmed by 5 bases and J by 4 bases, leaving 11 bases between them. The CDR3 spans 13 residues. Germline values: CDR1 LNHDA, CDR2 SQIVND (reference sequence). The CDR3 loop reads CASSDRRVTEAFF. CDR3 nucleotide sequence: TGTGCCAGTAGTGACCGGAGGGTCACTGAAGCTTTCTTT.

The CDR3 sequence: CASSFGPGVNSGNTIYF. For the CDR3, the DNA is TGTGCCAGCAGTTTCGGACCAGGGGTGAACTCTGGAAACACCATATATTTT. The chain combines TRBV28 with TRBJ1-3, with a weak D call TRBD1 (6 bases). The CDR3 runs to 17 residues. From germline, CDR1 is MDHEN and CDR2 SYDVKM. V was pared by 3 bases and J by 0 bases, with 15 bases between.

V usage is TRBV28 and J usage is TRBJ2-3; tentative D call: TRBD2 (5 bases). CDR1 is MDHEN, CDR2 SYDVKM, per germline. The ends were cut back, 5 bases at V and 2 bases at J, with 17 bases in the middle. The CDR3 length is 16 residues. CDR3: CASSPLGRAVTDTQYF. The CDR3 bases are TGTGCCAGCAGTCCGCTAGGGCGGGCAGTCACAGATACGCAGTATTTT. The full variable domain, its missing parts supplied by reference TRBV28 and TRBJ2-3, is DVKVTQSSRYLVKRTGEKVFLECVQDMDHENMFWYRQDPGLGLRLIYFSYDVKMKEKGDIPEGYSVSREKKERFSLILESASTNQTSMYLCASSPLGRAVTDTQYFGPGTRLTVL.

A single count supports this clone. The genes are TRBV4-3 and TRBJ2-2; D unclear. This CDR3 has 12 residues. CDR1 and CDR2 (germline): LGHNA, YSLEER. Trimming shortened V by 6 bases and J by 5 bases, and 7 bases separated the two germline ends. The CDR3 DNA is TGCGCCAGCAGAGCACAGACCGGGGAGCTGTTTTTT. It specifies CASRAQTGELFF.

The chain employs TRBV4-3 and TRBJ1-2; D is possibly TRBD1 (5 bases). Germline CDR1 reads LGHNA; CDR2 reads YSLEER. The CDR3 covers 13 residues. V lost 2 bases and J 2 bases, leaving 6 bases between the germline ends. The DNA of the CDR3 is TGCGCCAGCAGCCAACAGGGAAACTATGGCTACACCTTC. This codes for CASSQQGNYGYTF.

The CDR3 loop reads CASSLGTGHTEAFF. The CDR3, as DNA: TGTGCCAGCAGCTTAGGAACAGGTCACACTGAAGCTTTCTTT. The chain recombines TRBV5-4 with TRBJ1-1; D might be TRBD1 (5 bases). CDR1 SGHNT and CDR2 YYREEE come from the germline V gene (reference sequence). The V end was cut by 2 bases, the J end by 3 bases, with 11 bases between. The CDR3 is made up of 14 amino acids.

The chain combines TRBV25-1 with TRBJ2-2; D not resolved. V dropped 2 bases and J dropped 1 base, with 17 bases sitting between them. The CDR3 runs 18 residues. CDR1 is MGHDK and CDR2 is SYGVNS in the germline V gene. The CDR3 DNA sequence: TGTGCCAGCAGTGAACTACCCTCTTTGGCAGGGAACACCGGGGAGCTGTTTTTT. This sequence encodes CASSELPSLAGNTGELFF.

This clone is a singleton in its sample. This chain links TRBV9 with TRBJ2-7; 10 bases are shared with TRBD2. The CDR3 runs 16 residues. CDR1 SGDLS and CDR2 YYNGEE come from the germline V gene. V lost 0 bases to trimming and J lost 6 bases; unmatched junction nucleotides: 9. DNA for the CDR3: TGTGCCAGCAGCGTAGAGATGTTAGCGGGAGGTACCGAGCAGTACTTC. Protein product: CASSVEMLAGGTEQYF. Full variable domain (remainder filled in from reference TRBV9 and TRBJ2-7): DSGVTQTPKHLITATGQRVTLRCSPRSGDLSVYWYQQSLDQGLQFLIQYYNGEERAKGNILERFSAQQFPDLHSELNLSSLELGDSALYFCASSVEMLAGGTEQYFGPGTRLTVT.